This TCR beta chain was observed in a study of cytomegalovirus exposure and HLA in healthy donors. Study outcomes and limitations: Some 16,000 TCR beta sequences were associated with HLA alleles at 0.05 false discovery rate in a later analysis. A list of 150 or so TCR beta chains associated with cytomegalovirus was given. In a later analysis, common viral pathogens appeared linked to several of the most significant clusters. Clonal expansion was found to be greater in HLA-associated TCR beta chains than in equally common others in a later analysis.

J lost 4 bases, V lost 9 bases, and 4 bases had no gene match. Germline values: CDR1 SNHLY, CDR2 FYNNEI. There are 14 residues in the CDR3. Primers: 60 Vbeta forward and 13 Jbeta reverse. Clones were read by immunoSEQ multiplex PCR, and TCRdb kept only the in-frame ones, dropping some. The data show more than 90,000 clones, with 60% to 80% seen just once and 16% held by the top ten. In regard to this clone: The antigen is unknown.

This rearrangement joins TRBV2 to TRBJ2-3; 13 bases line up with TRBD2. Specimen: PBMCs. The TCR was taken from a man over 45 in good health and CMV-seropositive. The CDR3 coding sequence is TGTGCCAGGCGACTAGCGGGAGGTCCAGATACGCAGTATTTT. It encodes CARRLAGGPDTQYF.